The 13 T cell receptor beta chains below were found in one sample sequenced in a study of beta chain features in type 1 diabetes. General observations from the study: Shortening of TCRB CDR3s, moderate but significant, appeared in all four CD4+ subsets of Type 1 diabetes patients.

Expressed TCRB transcripts were sequenced because the entire RNA isolate underwent reverse transcription. TCRdb's table, derived via immunoSEQ multiplex PCR, lists solely in-frame clones and lacks some. The table shows about 150,000 clones, with 10% occurring only once. No antigens are known for them. Source material: central memory CD4+ T cells from blood. Source of these receptors: a man aged 25 to 40 with type 1 diabetes.

The chain recombines TRBV2 with TRBJ2-7, with D hard to call. This CDR3 is 13 amino acids long. Germline CDR1 SNHLY, CDR2 FYNNEI. V gave up 0 bases and J gave up 4 bases, with 7 bases separating them. CDR3 coding DNA: TGTGCCAGCAGTGAAGCAGACACTTACGAGCAGTACTTC. Residues: CASSEADTYEQYF.

This chain uses TRBV9 with TRBJ2-3; possibly TRBD1 for D (6 bases). This CDR3 spans 15 amino acids. The V gene lost 4 bases and the J gene lost 0 bases, with 12 bases spanning the gap. Germline V CDR1 and CDR2: SGDLS, YYNGEE. The CDR3 DNA follows: TGTGCCAGCAGCTCCGTGGGGGCTAGCACAGATACGCAGTATTTT. Translated, it gives CASSSVGASTDTQYF.

In its sample, this clone was seen a few times. V gene TRBV6-1 combines with J gene TRBJ2-1, with 8 bases lining up with TRBD2. The CDR3 is made up of 13 amino acids. Germline V gives CDR1 MNHNS, CDR2 SASEGT. J gave up 14 bases and V 7 bases, and 13 bases lay outside the gene matches. CDR3 in DNA: TGTGCCAGCAAGGCCTTAGCGGGACCGGGGGAGTTCTTC. It is translated as CASKALAGPGEFF.

The V gene is TRBV7-9, the J gene TRBJ2-7, with TRBD2 matching 7 bases. V shed 6 bases, J shed 0 bases, and the junction held 5 bases outside the gene matches. Germline values: CDR1 SEHNR, CDR2 FQNEAQ (reference sequence). There are 14 residues in the CDR3. The CDR3 spells CASRPASGSYEQYF. The CDR3 DNA sequence: TGTGCCAGCAGACCAGCTAGCGGCTCCTACGAGCAGTACTTC.

DNA of the CDR3: TGTGCCAGCAGCGGACAGGTCATCCATGTCAAGCAGTACTTC. Translation gives CASSGQVIHVKQYF. J is TRBJ2-7 and V is TRBV21-1; the table names TRBD1, a call not compared with the DNA. TRBV21-1 is flagged as a pseudogene. This CDR3 spans 14 amino acids.

The chain couples TRBV28 to TRBJ2-1; 7 bases agree with TRBD1. Germline CDR1 is MDHEN and CDR2 is SYDVKM. Losses at the gene ends were 6 bases for V and 4 bases for J; bases not matched to a gene: 3. The CDR3 totals 13 residues. CDR3 protein: CASRTGSYNEQFF. CDR3 sequence (DNA): TGTGCCAGCAGGACAGGGTCGTACAATGAGCAGTTCTTC. Based on the CDR3 plus reference TRBV28 and TRBJ2-1, the full variable domain is DVKVTQSSRYLVKRTGEKVFLECVQDMDHENMFWYRQDPGLGLRLIYFSYDVKMKEKGDIPEGYSVSREKKERFSLILESASTNQTSMYLCASRTGSYNEQFFGPGTRLTVL.

This clone was recorded many times. The chain combines TRBV30 with TRBJ1-2, with a possible D match to TRBD1 (5 bases). Germline V lookup: CDR1 GTSNPN, CDR2 SVGIG (reference sequence). This CDR3 region has 13 residues. Trimming left V 3 bases short and J 3 bases short, with 11 bases between. The CDR3 DNA follows: TGTGCCTGGAGCCTGGGACTAGACTATGGCTACACCTTC. It translates to CAWSLGLDYGYTF.

The chain joins TRBV7-2 to TRBJ2-7; D might be TRBD1 (5 bases). The CDR3 has 15 residues. CDR1 is SGHTA and CDR2 is FQGNSA in the germline V gene. Trimming shortened V by 3 bases and J by 2 bases, and 14 bases separated the two germline ends. This CDR3 reads CASSFSLTETYEQYF. In DNA form, the CDR3 reads TGTGCCAGCAGCTTCTCGTTGACAGAAACCTACGAGCAGTACTTC.

The chain links TRBV15 to TRBJ1-1; 8 nucleotides align to TRBD1. This CDR3 is 14 amino acids long. The germline V gene has CDR1 LNHNV and CDR2 YYDKDF (reference sequence). The V and J ends lost 0 bases and 8 bases, in that order; junction bases with no gene match: 5. The chain's CDR3 is CATSRDLSGGEAFF. The CDR3 coding sequence is TGTGCCACCAGCAGAGATCTTTCAGGGGGCGAAGCTTTCTTT.

The V and J genes are TRBV28 and TRBJ2-6, with D unclear. Trimming removed 10 bases from V and 0 bases from J, with 7 bases in between. The CDR3 has 13 residues. Germline lookup yields CDR1 MDHEN and CDR2 SYDVKM. The CDR3 region has the DNA TGTGCCACCGTATTCTCTGGGGCCAACGTCCTGACTTTC. Amino acids: CATVFSGANVLTF.

In this sample, this clone turned up a few times. This chain links TRBV11-1 with TRBJ2-7; maybe TRBD2 (6 bases). V lost 4 bases and J 0 bases, leaving 16 bases between the germline ends. Germline CDR1 and CDR2: SGHAT and FQDESV (reference sequence). The CDR3 sequence is 16 residues long. The CDR3 DNA follows: TGTGCCAGCAGCTCCAAAGCGGGCAGAAGCTCCTACGAGCAGTACTTC. Amino acid sequence: CASSSKAGRSSYEQYF.

The chain carries TRBV4-2 and TRBJ1-1, with D possibly TRBD1 on 5 matching bases. Germline V gives CDR1 LGHNA, CDR2 YNFKEQ. Trimming left V 2 bases short and J 1 base short, with 8 bases between. The CDR3 contains 14 residues. DNA of the CDR3: TGTGCCAGCAGCCAACTCGGACAGAACACTGAAGCTTTCTTT. Translation: CASSQLGQNTEAFF.

The gene calls are TRBV4-3 and TRBJ2-1, with 11 positions matching TRBD2. The J segment lost 6 bases and the V segment lost 4 bases, leaving 8 bases of the junction unmatched. The CDR3 sequence is 16 residues long. Germline V gene lookup returns CDR1 LGHNA and CDR2 YSLEER. Written as DNA, the CDR3 is TGCGCCAGCAGCCTAATAGCGGGAGGGCCGGGCAATGAGCAGTTCTTC. This translates into CASSLIAGGPGNEQFF.